This T cell receptor (beta chain) was captured in a study of glioma-infiltrating T cells. For this clonotype: Its antigen is as yet unknown. A junction end diverges from the germline sequence, so it may reflect a read error.

Findings and limits, study-wide: Tissue-blood divergence was below expectation in non-neoplastic patients, above in gliomas.

The iRepertoire nested amplicon-rescue multiplex PCR amplified TCR alpha and beta CDR3s from RNA. MiXCR was run by TCRdb on the multiplex PCR reads, yielding one entry per CDR3 protein. Of 150,000 to 200,000 distinct CDR3 sequences listed, over 30% are singletons. The V gene's germline CDR1 is SGHTA and CDR2 FQGNSA. The CDR3 has 16 amino acids. This clonotype originated in a human donor with low-grade glioma or glioblastoma, undergoing nonglioma brain surgery, or in good health (not recorded which). The sequenced sample consisted of glioma tissue, nonneoplastic brain tissue, or PBMCs (not recorded which). The rearrangement links TRBV7-2 to TRBJ2-1; 8 nucleotides match TRBD2. CDR3 amino acids: CASSGTGTRQHNKQFF. In DNA, the CDR3 is TGTGCCAGCAGCGGAACCGGGACTAGACAGCACAATAAGCAGTTCTTC.